This TCR beta chain was recorded in a study of blood T cell repertoires in COVID-19. On the study more broadly: Both acute and convalescent COVID-19 samples were obtained from the United States, Italy and Spain. Sample material is recorded as cDNA or gDNA derived from T cells, B-cell-depleted T cells, or PBMCs.

This table comes from immunoSEQ multiplex PCR, and its TCRdb copy is limited to in-frame clones, with some not included. Seen here are about 440,000 clones, less than 95% observed once, and the top ten hold under 0.7%. The sample holds a few counts of this clone. Trimming took 4 bases from V and 4 from J; bases not matched to a gene: 6. Per germline, CDR1 SGHNT and CDR2 YYREEE (reference sequence). CDR3 length equals 14 residues. Participants spanned ages roughly 18 to 90 years and resided in roughly 26 US areas. The chain uses TRBV5-4 and TRBJ1-1, with 8 bases aligning to TRBD1. The sequenced sample consisted of PBMCs or T cells enriched from blood (not recorded which). The TCR comes from a man between 18 and 35 years old who had recovered from COVID-19. CDR3 DNA: TGTGCCAGCAGCCGGGGACAGGTTAGCACTGAAGCTTTCTTT. Protein sequence: CASSRGQVSTEAFF.